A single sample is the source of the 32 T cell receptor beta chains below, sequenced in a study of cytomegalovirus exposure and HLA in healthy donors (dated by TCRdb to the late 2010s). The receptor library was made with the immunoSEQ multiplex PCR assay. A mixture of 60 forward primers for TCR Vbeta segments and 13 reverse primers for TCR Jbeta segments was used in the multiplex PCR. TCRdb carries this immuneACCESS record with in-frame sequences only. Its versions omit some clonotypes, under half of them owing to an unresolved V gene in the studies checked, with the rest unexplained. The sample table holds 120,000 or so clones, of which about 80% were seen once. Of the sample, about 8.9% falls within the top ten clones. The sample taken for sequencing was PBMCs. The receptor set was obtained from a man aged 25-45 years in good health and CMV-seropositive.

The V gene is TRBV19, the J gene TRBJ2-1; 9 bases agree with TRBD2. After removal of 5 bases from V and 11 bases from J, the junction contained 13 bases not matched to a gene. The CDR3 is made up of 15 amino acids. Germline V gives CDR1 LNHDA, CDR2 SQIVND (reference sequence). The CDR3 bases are TGTGCCAGTAGTCCTCCGGGACTAGCTGAAACTCAGCAGTTCTTC. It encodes CASSPPGLAETQQFF.

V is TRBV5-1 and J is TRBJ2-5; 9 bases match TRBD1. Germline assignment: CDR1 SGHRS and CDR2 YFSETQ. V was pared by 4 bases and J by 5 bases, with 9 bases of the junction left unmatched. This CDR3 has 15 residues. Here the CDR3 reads CASSGWGQGGETQYF. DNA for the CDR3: TGCGCCAGCAGCGGATGGGGACAGGGAGGGGAGACCCAGTACTTC.

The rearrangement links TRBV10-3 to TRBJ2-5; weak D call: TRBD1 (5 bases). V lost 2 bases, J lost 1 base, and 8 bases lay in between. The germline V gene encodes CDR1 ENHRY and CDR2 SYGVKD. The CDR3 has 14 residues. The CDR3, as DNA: TGTGCCATCAGTGAGACAGGAACCCAAGAGACCCAGTACTTC. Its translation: CAISETGTQETQYF.

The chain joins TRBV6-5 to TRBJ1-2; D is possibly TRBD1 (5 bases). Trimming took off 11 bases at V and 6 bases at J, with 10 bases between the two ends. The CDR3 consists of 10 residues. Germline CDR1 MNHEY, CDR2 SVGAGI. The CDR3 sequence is CAAYRNGYTF. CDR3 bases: TGTGCCGCCTACAGGAATGGCTACACCTTC.

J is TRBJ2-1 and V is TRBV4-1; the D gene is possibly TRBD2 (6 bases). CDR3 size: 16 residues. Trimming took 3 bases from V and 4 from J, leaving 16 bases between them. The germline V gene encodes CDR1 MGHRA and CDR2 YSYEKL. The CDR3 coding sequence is TGCGCCAGCAGCCATCACCCCGGGACTGCATACAATGAGCAGTTCTTC. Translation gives CASSHHPGTAYNEQFF.

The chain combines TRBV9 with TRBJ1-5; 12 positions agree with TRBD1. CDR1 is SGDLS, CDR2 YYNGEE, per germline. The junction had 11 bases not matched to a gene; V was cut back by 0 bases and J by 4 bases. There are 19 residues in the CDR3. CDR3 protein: CASSVVGFWDRGQNQPQHF. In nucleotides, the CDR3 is TGTGCCAGCAGCGTAGTAGGTTTTTGGGACAGGGGGCAAAATCAGCCCCAGCATTTT.

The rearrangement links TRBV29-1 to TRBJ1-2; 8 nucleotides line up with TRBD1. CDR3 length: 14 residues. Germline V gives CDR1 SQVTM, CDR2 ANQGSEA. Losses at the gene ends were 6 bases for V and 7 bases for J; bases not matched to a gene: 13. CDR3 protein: CSVRFRTGYRGYTF. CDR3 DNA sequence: TGCAGCGTGCGATTTCGGACAGGGTATCGTGGCTACACCTTC.

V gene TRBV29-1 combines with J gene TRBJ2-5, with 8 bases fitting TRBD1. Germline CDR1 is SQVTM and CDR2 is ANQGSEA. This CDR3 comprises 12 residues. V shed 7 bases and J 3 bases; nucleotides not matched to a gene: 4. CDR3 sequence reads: CSADRVEETQYF. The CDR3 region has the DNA TGCAGCGCGGACAGGGTAGAAGAGACCCAGTACTTC.

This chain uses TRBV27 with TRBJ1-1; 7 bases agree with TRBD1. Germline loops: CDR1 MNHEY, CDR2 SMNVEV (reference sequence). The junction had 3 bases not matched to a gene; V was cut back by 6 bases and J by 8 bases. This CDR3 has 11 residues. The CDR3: CASREQGEAFF. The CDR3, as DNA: TGTGCCAGCAGGGAACAGGGGGAAGCTTTCTTT.

The CDR3 loop is CASSLQGRDTQYF. The DNA of the CDR3 is TGTGCCAGCAGCTTACAGGGGCGGGATACGCAGTATTTT. The V gene is TRBV7-8, the J gene TRBJ2-3; D possibly corresponds to TRBD1 (6 bases). This CDR3 comprises 13 residues. Germline-derived CDR1 and CDR2 are SGHVS and FQNEAQ. Trimming shortened V by 2 bases and J by 6 bases, and 9 bases separated the two germline ends.

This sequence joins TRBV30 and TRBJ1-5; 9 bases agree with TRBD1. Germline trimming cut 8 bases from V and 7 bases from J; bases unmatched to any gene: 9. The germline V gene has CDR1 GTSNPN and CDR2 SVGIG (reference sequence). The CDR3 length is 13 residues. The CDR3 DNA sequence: TGTGCCCTCAGCACAGGGGGCGGGCAGCCCCAGCATTTT. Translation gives CALSTGGGQPQHF.

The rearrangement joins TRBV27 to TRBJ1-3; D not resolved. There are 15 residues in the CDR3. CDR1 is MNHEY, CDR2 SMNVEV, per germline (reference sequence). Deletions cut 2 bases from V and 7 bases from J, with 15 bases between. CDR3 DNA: TGTGCCAGCAGTTTACGGGCAGCCAGAGGGAACACCATATATTTT. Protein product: CASSLRAARGNTIYF.

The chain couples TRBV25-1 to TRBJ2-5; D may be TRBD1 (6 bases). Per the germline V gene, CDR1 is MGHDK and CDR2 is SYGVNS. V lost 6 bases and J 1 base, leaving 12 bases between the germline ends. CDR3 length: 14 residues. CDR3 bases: TGTGCCAGCAGATCCAGGACAGTCCAAGAGACCCAGTACTTC. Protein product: CASRSRTVQETQYF.

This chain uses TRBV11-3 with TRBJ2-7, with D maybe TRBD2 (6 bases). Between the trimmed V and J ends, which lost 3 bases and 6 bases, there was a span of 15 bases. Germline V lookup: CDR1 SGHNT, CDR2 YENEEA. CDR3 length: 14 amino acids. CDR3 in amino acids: CASSFWGDPTEQYF. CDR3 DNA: TGTGCCAGCAGCTTTTGGGGGGATCCGACCGAGCAGTACTTC.

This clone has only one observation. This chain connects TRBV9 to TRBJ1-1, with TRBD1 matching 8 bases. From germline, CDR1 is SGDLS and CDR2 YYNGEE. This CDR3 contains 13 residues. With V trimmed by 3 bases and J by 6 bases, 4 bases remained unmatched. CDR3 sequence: CASSETGAAEAFF. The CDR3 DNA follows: TGTGCCAGCAGCGAGACAGGGGCCGCTGAAGCTTTCTTT.

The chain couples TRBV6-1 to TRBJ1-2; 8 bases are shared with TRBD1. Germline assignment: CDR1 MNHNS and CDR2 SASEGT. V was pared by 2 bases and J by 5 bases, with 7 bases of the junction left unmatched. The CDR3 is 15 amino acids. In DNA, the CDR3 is TGTGCCAGCAGTGAACGGGCAGGGGGCTTATATGGCTACACCTTC. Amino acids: CASSERAGGLYGYTF.

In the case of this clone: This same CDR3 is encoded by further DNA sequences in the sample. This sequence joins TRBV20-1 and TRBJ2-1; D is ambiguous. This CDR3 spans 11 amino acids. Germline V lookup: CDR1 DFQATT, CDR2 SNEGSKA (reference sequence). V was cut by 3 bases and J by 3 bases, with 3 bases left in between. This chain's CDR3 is CSASSYNEQFF. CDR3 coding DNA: TGCAGTGCTAGCAGCTACAATGAGCAGTTCTTC.

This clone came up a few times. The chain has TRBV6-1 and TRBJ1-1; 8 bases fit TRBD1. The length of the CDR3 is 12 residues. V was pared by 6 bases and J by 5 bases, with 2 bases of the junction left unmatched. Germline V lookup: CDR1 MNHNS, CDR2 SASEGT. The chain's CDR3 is CASSWTGTEAFF. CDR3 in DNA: TGTGCCAGCAGCTGGACAGGGACTGAAGCTTTCTTT.

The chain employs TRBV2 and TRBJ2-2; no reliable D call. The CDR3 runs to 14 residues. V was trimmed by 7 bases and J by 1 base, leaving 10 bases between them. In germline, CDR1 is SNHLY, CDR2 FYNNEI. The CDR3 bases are TGTGCCAGCAAGTTAACAGAGAACACCGGGGAGCTGTTTTTT. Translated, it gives CASKLTENTGELFF.

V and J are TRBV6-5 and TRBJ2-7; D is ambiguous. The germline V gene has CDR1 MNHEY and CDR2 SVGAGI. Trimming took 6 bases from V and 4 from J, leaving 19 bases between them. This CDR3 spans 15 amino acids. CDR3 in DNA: TGTGCCAGCAGCTCGGTCCCCCTAGGAGAGTACGAGCAGTACTTC. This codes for CASSSVPLGEYEQYF.

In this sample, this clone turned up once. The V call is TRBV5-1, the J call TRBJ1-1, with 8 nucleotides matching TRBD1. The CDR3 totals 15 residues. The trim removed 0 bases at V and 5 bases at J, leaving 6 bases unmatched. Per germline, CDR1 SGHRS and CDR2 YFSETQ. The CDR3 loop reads CASSLVGQGGTEAFF. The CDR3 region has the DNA TGCGCCAGCAGCTTGGTTGGACAGGGCGGGACTGAAGCTTTCTTT.

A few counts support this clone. This CDR3 is CASRGQSVYEQYF. The CDR3 nucleotides read TGTGCCAGCAGGGGACAGTCGGTATACGAGCAGTACTTC. This chain links TRBV4-2 with TRBJ2-7, with 7 bases aligning to TRBD1. The CDR3 is 13 amino acids. Germline CDR1 is LGHNA and CDR2 is YNFKEQ. V gave up 6 bases and J gave up 4 bases; unmatched junction bases: 6.

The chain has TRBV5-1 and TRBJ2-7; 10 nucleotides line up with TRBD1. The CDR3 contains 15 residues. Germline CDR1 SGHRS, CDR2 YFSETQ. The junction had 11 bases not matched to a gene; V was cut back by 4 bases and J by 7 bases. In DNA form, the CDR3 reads TGCGCCAGCAGCCCCCCGACAGGGGGCATTGAGGAGCAGTACTTC. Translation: CASSPPTGGIEEQYF.

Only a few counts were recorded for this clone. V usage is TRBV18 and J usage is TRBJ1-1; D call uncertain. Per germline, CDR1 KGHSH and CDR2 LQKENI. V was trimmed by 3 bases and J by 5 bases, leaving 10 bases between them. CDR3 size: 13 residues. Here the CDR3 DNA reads TGTGCCAGCTCACCTTACCTAGAGACTGAAGCTTTCTTT. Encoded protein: CASSPYLETEAFF.

CDR3 region: CASSEAWDRLYEQYF. CDR3 DNA: TGTGCCAGCAGTGAAGCCTGGGACAGGCTGTACGAGCAGTACTTC. This chain links TRBV6-1 with TRBJ2-7, with TRBD1 matching 8 bases. The V gene's germline CDR1 is MNHNS and CDR2 SASEGT. Trimming removed 0 bases from V and 4 bases from J; junction bases left unmatched: 5. The CDR3 length is 15 residues.

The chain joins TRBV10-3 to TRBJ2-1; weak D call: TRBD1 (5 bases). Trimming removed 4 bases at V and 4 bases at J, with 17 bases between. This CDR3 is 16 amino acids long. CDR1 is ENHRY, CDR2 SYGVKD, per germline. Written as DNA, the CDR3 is TGTGCCATCAGTGGACAAGTTTTTCAGGGTTACAATGAGCAGTTCTTC. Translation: CAISGQVFQGYNEQFF.

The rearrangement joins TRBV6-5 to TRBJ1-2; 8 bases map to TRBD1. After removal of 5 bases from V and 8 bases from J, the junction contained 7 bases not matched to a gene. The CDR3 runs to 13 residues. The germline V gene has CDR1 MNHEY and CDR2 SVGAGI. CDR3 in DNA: TGTGCCAGCAGTGAAAGGACAGGGTACGGCTACACCTTC. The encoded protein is CASSERTGYGYTF.

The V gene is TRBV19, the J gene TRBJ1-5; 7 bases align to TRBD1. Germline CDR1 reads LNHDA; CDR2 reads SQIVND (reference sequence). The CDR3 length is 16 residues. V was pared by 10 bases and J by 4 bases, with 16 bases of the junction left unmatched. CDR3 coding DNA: TGTGCCACTACACCCATTCGACAGGGTAGTAATCAGCCCCAGCATTTT. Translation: CATTPIRQGSNQPQHF.

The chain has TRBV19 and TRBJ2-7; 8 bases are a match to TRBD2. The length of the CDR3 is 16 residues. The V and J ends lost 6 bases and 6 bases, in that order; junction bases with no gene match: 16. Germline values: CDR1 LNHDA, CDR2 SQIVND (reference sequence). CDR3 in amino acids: CASRLRSGGGPTEQYF. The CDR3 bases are TGTGCCAGTAGACTCAGATCGGGCGGGGGGCCCACCGAGCAGTACTTC.

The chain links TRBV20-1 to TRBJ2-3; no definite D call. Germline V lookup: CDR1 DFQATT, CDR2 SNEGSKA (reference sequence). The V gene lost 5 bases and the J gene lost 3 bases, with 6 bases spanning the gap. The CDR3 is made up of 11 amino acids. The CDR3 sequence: CSAGETDTQYF. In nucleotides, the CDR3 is TGCAGTGCTGGTGAGACAGATACGCAGTATTTT.

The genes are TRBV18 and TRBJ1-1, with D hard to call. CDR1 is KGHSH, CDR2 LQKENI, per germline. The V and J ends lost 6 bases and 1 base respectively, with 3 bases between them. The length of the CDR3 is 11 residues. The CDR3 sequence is CASSKNTEAFF. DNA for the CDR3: TGTGCCAGCTCTAAGAACACTGAAGCTTTCTTT.

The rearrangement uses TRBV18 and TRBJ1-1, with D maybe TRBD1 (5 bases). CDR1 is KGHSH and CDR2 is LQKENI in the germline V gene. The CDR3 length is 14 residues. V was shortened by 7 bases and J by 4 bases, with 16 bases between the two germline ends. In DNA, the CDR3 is TGTGCCAGCTGGCCGGGACTTCGGTCCACTGAAGCTTTCTTT. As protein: CASWPGLRSTEAFF.